This note documents a single T cell receptor beta chain sequence. The CDR3 is made up of 15 amino acids. Germline CDR1 is MDHEN and CDR2 is SYDVKM. J was trimmed by 7 bases and V by 5 bases; bases with no gene match: 13. The data derive from a study of beta chain features in type 1 diabetes. The isolated RNA, all of it, was reverse transcribed, so expressed TCRB transcripts were what got sequenced. Only in-frame clones appear in the TCRdb table, and some are missing; sequencing was by immunoSEQ multiplex PCR. Here the sample spans 620,000 or so clones, 15% to 17% being singletons. The clonotype was recovered from a man aged 18 to 35 in good health. J is TRBJ1-2 and V is TRBV28; 7 bases align to TRBD1. Material: naive CD4+ T cells from blood. CDR3: CASSRYRGGFGGYTF. The DNA for the CDR3 is TGTGCCAGCAGTAGATACAGGGGCGGATTCGGTGGCTACACCTTC.